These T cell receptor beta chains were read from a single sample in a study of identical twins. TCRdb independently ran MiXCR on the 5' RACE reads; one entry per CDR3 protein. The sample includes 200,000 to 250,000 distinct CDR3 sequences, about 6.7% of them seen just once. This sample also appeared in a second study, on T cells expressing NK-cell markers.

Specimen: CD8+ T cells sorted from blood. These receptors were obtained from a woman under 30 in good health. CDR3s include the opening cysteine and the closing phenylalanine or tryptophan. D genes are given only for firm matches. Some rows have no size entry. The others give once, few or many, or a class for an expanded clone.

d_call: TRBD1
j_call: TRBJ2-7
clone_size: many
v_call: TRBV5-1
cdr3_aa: CASSFGQGLYEQYF
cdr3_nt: TGCGCCAGCAGCTTCGGACAGGGTCTCTACGAGCAGTACTTC

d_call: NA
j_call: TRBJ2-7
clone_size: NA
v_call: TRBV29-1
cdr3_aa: CSVEERGETYEQYF
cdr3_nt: TGCAGCGTTGAAGAGAGGGGGGAGACCTACGAGCAGTACTTC

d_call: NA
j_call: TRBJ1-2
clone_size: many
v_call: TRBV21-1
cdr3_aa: CASIVRSKRGYTF
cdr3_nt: TGTGCCAGCATTGTGAGGTCCAAACGTGGCTACACCTTC

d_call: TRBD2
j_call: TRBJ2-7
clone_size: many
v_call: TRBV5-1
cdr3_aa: CASCLTSGSYEQYF
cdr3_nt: TGCGCCAGTTGCCTGACTAGCGGGAGCTACGAGCAGTACTTC

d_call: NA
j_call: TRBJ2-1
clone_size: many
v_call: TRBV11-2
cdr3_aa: CASSLGGGEQFF
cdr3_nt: TGTGCCAGCAGCTTAGGAGGCGGTGAGCAGTTCTTC

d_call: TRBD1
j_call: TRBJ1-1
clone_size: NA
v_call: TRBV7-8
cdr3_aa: CASSSGQMNTEAFF
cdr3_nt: TGTGCCAGCAGCTCGGGACAGATGAACACTGAAGCTTTCTTT

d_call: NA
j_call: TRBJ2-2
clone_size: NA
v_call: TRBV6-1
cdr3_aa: CASRTAYPRGIGELFF
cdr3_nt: TGTGCCAGCAGAACCGCTTACCCTCGGGGAATCGGGGAGCTGTTTTTT

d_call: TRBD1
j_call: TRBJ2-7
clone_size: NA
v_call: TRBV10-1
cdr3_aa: CASIRTGAYEQYF
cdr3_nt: TGCGCCAGCATCCGGACAGGGGCTTACGAGCAGTACTTC

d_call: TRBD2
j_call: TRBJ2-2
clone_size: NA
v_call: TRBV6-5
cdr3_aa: CASSLQLLAGNTGELFF
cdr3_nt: TGTGCCAGCAGTTTACAATTACTAGCGGGTAACACCGGGGAGCTGTTTTTT

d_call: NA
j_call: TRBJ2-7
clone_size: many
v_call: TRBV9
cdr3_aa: CASSVAGAYEQYF
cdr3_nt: TGTGCCAGCAGCGTAGCCGGGGCCTACGAGCAGTACTTC

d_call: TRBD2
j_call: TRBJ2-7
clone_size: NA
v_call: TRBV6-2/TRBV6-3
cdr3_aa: CASSYQGGYEQYF
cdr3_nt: TGTGCCAGCAGTTACCAGGGAGGGTACGAGCAGTACTTC

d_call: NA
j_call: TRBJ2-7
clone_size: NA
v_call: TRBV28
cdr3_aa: CASTTPTSYEQYF
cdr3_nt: TGTGCCAGCACCACCCCCACCTCCTACGAGCAGTACTTC

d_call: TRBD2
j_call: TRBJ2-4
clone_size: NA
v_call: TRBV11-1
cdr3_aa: CASSLEVGSSGRRDIQYF
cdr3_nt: TGTGCCAGCAGCTTAGAGGTTGGGTCTAGCGGGAGACGGGACATTCAGTACTTC

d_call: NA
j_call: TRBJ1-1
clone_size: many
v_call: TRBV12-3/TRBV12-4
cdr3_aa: CASSSTEGWNTEAFF
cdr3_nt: TGTGCCAGCAGTTCTACCGAGGGGTGGAACACTGAAGCTTTCTTT

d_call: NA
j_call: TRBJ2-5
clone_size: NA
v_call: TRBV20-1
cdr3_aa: CSARDPPPQFEGLGTQYF
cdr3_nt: TGCAGTGCTAGAGATCCACCACCCCAGTTTGAGGGTCTCGGGACCCAGTACTTC

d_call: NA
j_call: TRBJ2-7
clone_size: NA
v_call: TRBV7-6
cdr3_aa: CASSPGARYYEQYF
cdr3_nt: TGTGCCAGCAGCCCCGGGGCCCGCTACTACGAGCAGTACTTC

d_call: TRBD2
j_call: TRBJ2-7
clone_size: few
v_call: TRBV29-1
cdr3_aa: CSVGGLAGVSSYEQYF
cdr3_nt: TGCAGCGTTGGGGGACTAGCGGGGGTAAGCTCCTACGAGCAGTACTTC

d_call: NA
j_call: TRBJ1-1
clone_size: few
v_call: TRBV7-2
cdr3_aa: CASSLNGDLGAFF
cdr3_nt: TGTGCCAGCAGCTTAAACGGGGACTTGGGAGCTTTCTTT

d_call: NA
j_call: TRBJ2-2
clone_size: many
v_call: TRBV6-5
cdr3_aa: CASSYRSTGELFF
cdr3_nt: TGTGCCAGCAGTTACCGGTCTACCGGGGAGCTGTTTTTT